The 17 T cell receptor beta chains below come from one sample, sequenced in a study of blood T cells in healthy people across ages. Primed by a sample-barcoded 5' primer and a J-beta primer mix, a second PCR proceeded for 7 to 11 cycles. A single record per CDR3 protein comes from TCRdb applying MiXCR to the 5' RACE reads. The table shows around 1,000,000 distinct CDR3 sequences, with 20% to 25% occurring only once. These data also featured in a second study, about T cells of mothers and their children.

Specimen: blood. The source is a girl aged 2 to 10 in good health.

V usage is TRBV7-2 and J usage is TRBJ1-4, with 7 bases matching TRBD1. Germline V gives CDR1 SGHTA, CDR2 FQGNSA. This CDR3 region has 13 residues. V dropped 8 bases and J dropped 7; count of bases not matched to a gene: 7. The chain's CDR3 is CASGGAGGEKLFF. DNA for the CDR3: TGTGCCAGCGGGGGGGCAGGGGGTGAAAAACTGTTTTTT. Complete variable domain (other parts from reference TRBV7-2 and TRBJ1-4): GAGVSQSPSNKVTEKGKDVELRCDPISGHTALYWYRQSLGQGLEFLIYFQGNSAPDKSGLPSDRFSAERTGGSVSTLTIQRTQQEDSAVYLCASGGAGGEKLFFGSGTQLSVL.

For the CDR3, the DNA is TGTGCCAGCAGCCGGAGCGGGGCTTTAAACTACGAGCAGTACTTC. Translated, it gives CASSRSGALNYEQYF. The chain carries TRBV14 and TRBJ2-7; 7 bases match TRBD2. The CDR3 is 15 residues long. J was trimmed by 3 bases and V by 4 bases; bases with no gene match: 9. Germline values: CDR1 SGHDN, CDR2 FVKESK.

V usage is TRBV20-1 and J usage is TRBJ2-5; no clear D. The V end was cut by 0 bases, the J end by 6 bases, with 8 bases between. The CDR3 is made up of 12 amino acids. Germline V gives CDR1 DFQATT, CDR2 SNEGSKA (reference sequence). DNA of the CDR3: TGCAGTGCTAGAGATGTGAGGCAGACCCAGTACTTC. The encoded protein is CSARDVRQTQYF.

DNA for the CDR3: TGCAGTGCTAGAGATCATCGGGGAGTGAACACTGAAGCTTTCTTT. Its protein product is CSARDHRGVNTEAFF. V and J are TRBV20-1 and TRBJ1-1; D remains ambiguous. The length of the CDR3 is 15 residues. Germline lookup yields CDR1 DFQATT and CDR2 SNEGSKA (reference sequence). The V end was cut by 0 bases, the J end by 0 bases, with 11 bases between.

This clonotype was observed a handful of times. The V call is TRBV6-1, the J call TRBJ1-1, with D unresolved. Deletions cut 1 base from V and 4 bases from J, with 10 bases between. The germline CDR1 and CDR2 sequences are MNHNS and SASEGT. The CDR3 is made up of 14 amino acids. The CDR3 reads CASSEDEGGTEAFF. As DNA, the CDR3 is TGTGCCAGCAGTGAAGATGAGGGAGGCACTGAAGCTTTCTTT.

V is TRBV11-1 and J is TRBJ2-7; 12 bases are a match to TRBD2. Trimming removed 8 bases from V and 7 bases from J; junction bases left unmatched: 9. CDR3 size: 14 residues. In germline, CDR1 is SGHAT, CDR2 FQDESV (reference sequence). The DNA of the CDR3 is TGTGCCAGCGGGACTAGCGGGCCGGGAAGGGAGCAGTACTTC. This translates into CASGTSGPGREQYF.

This clonotype was counted a few times. The V and J genes are TRBV5-1 and TRBJ2-7; 9 bases agree with TRBD2. The CDR3 totals 14 residues. CDR1 and CDR2 from the germline V gene are SGHRS and YFSETQ. J was trimmed by 5 bases and V by 0 bases; bases with no gene match: 3. The CDR3 spells CASSLGTSEDEQYF. DNA of the CDR3: TGCGCCAGCAGCTTGGGGACTAGCGAAGACGAGCAGTACTTC.

This clonotype was recorded a few times. The V call is TRBV7-2, the J call TRBJ2-4, with no clear D. CDR3 length: 14 residues. The V end lost 0 bases, the J end lost 8 bases, and 11 bases lay between the germline ends. Germline V gene sequence: CDR1 SGHTA, CDR2 FQGNSA. Here the CDR3 DNA reads TGTGCCAGCAGCTTAGCGTACCGACGGGACATTCAGTACTTC. It encodes CASSLAYRRDIQYF.

The gene calls are TRBV29-1 and TRBJ2-7, with D perhaps being TRBD1 or TRBD2 (6 bases each). This CDR3 is built from 14 residues. Trimming left V 6 bases short and J 3 bases short, with 18 bases between. Germline-derived CDR1 and CDR2 are SQVTM and ANQGSEA. As DNA, the CDR3 is TGCAGCGTGTCAGGAGGGGGGCCCGACTACGAGCAGTACTTC. This sequence encodes CSVSGGGPDYEQYF.

This clonotype was observed a handful of times. This rearrangement joins TRBV2 to TRBJ1-4; D is possibly TRBD1 (6 bases). This CDR3 contains 16 residues. The V and J ends lost 6 bases and 0 bases respectively, with 14 bases between them. Germline V gene data show CDR1 as SNHLY and CDR2 as FYNNEI. CDR3: CASRTPGTTTNEKLFF. CDR3 coding DNA: TGTGCCAGCAGGACGCCCGGGACAACAACTAATGAAAAACTGTTTTTT.

The rearrangement joins TRBV11-2 to TRBJ2-7, with D hard to call. V shed 8 bases and J shed 3 bases, with 14 bases lying between them. The CDR3 is 13 residues long. Per germline, CDR1 SGHAT and CDR2 FQNNGV. The DNA of the CDR3 is TGTGCCAGCGGTCTCCAGGAGATCTACGAGCAGTACTTC. Translated: CASGLQEIYEQYF.

The chain combines TRBV6-5 with TRBJ1-2; the D gene is possibly TRBD1 (5 bases). Germline V gene sequence: CDR1 MNHEY, CDR2 SVGAGI. Trimming left V 5 bases short and J 12 bases short, with 16 bases between. The CDR3 length is 12 residues. The CDR3 sequence: CASSGPGEENTF. The CDR3 DNA reads as TGTGCCAGCAGTGGCCCGGGGGAGGAAAACACCTTC.

The rearrangement uses TRBV29-1 and TRBJ1-1; D unresolved. Germline V gives CDR1 SQVTM, CDR2 ANQGSEA. Trimming stripped 7 bases from V and 3 bases from J, with 15 bases between. This CDR3 contains 13 residues. The CDR3 DNA reads TGCAGCGGATACAGTTTACCCTACACTGAAGCTTTCTTT. It is translated as CSGYSLPYTEAFF. Complete variable domain (other parts from reference TRBV29-1 and TRBJ1-1): SAVISQKPSRDICQRGTSLTIQCQVDSQVTMMFWYRQQPGQSLTLIATANQGSEATYESGFVIDKFPISRPNLTFSTLTVSNMSPEDSSIYLCSGYSLPYTEAFFGQGTRLTVV.

The chain recombines TRBV5-1 with TRBJ1-1; D remains unclear. Germline V gives CDR1 SGHRS, CDR2 YFSETQ. The CDR3 runs 13 residues. V gave up 3 bases and J gave up 0 bases, with 6 bases separating them. The DNA of the CDR3 is TGCGCCAGCAGCTGGAAGCTGAACACTGAAGCTTTCTTT. Amino acids: CASSWKLNTEAFF.

The chain couples TRBV9 to TRBJ2-1; D gene uncertain. V lost 3 bases, J lost 6 bases, and 10 bases lay in between. The CDR3 contains 13 residues. Germline V gene lookup returns CDR1 SGDLS and CDR2 YYNGEE. The DNA for the CDR3 is TGTGCCAGCAGCGGGCCCTTCGGCAATGAGCAGTTCTTC. It translates to CASSGPFGNEQFF.

The CDR3 sequence: CSVSGGTGVEEKLFF. CDR3 nucleotides: TGCAGCGTTTCGGGGGGAACAGGGGTAGAAGAAAAACTGTTTTTT. The J gene is TRBJ1-4, the V gene TRBV29-1; 7 positions match TRBD1. The CDR3 contains 15 residues. Per the germline V gene, CDR1 is SQVTM and CDR2 is ANQGSEA. Germline trimming cut 5 bases from V and 8 bases from J; bases unmatched to any gene: 14.

This clonotype was recorded a few times. V usage is TRBV5-1 and J usage is TRBJ2-5, with D perhaps TRBD2 (5 bases). Matching the DNA end better, TRBJ2-1 makes the J call doubtful. This CDR3 is 13 amino acids long. Germline loops: CDR1 SGHRS, CDR2 YFSETQ. The CDR3, as DNA: TGCGCCAGCAGCTCCCCTGAGGGCTATGAGCAGTTCTTC. Amino acid sequence: CASSSPEGYEQFF.